This T cell receptor beta chain was retrieved from a study of shared clonotypes between healthy human individuals. A note on this clone: Its antigen is still unknown. In the same sample, other DNA sequences code for this CDR3.

Positive CCR7 selection of CD45RO-negative cells yielded the naive CD8 cells, and terminally differentiated effector memory CD45RA+ cells were excluded. Using immunoSEQ multiplex PCR, the repertoire was profiled, and TCRdb retains in-frame clones only, with some absent. The table lists roughly 2.1 million clones, 85% to 95% of them singletons. Study-level results: Some naive CD4 clonotypes, 5% to 5.5%, turned up in common across a few donors. Generation probabilities of non-shared clonotypes were lower (relative to those shared by all four donors). Sequencing depth was predicted to influence how clonotypes are shared among donors.

Germline CDR1 is SGDLS and CDR2 is YYNGEE. This CDR3 is 13 amino acids long. The V and J ends lost 4 bases and 2 bases respectively, with 9 bases between them. Sequencing was done on a sample of naive CD8+ T cells from PBMCs. This receptor was taken from a man younger than 35 in good health. Some clones in this sample may be carry-over from other donors' samples. The V call is TRBV9, the J call TRBJ1-1; no firm D call. The CDR3 coding sequence is TGTGCCAGCAGCCCGGCGGGAAACACTGAAGCTTTCTTT. This encodes CASSPAGNTEAFF.